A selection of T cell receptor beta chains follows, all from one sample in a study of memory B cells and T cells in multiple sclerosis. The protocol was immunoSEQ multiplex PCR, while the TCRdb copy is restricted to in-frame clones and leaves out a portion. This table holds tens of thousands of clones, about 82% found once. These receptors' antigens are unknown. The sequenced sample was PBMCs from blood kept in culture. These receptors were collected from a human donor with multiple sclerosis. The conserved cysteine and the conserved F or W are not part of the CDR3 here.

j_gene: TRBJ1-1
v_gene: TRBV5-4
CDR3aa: ASSLGRNTEAF

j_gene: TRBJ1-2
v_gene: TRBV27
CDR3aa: ASSPGPQAGYT

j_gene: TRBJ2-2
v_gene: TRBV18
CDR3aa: ASSQDQNTGELF

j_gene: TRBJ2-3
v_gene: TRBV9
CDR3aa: ASSVGTSGEVPLSTDTQY

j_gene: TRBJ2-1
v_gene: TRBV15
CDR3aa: ATSRDADSYNEQF

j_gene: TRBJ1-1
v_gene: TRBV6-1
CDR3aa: ASSERRGQTEAF

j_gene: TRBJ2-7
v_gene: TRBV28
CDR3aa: ASSLGSRPLEQY

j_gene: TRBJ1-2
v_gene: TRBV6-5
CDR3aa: ASSPRRFYGYT

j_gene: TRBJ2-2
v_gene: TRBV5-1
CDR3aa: ASGQGNTGELF

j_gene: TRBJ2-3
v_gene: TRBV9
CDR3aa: ASSASTSYRTDTQY

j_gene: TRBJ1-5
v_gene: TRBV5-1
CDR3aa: ASSRGGTGGQPQH

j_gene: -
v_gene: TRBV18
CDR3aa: ASSPQSGTYEQY

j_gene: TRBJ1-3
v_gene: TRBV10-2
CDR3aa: ASSESGFSGNTIY

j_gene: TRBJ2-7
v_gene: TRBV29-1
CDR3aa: SVLLGGGKSYEQY

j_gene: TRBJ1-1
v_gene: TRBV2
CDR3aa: ASSELGAGLNTEAF

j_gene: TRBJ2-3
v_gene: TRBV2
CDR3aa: ASSEGAGTSTDTQY

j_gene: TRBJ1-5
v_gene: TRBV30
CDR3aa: ACDRDSFSPQH

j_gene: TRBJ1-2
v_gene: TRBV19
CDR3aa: ASITPLGQSNYGYT

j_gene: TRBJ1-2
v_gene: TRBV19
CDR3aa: ASSIDPNYGYT

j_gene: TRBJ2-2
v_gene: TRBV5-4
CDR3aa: ASSPMTGATGELF

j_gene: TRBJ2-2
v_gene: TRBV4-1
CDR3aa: ASSQVLDTGELF

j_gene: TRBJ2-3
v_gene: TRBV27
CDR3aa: ASQQGEVGSTDTQY

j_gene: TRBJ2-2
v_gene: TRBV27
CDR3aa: ASSFTGTSGTRTGELF